The clone carrying this T cell receptor (beta chain) was detected many times. Its target is not known. The data originate from a study of molecular identifiers for immune sequencing clone quantification. On the study more broadly: For replicates, RNA isolated from around 20,000 or 100,000 naive CD8 cells was divided into five portions, of which four were sequenced.

Study-level results: Sizes of clones that are highly expanded could be underestimated (if identical TCR molecules share a barcode).

Previously described methods and listed TCR primers were used for bulk TCR libraries. Each CDR3 protein is one row after TCRdb ran MiXCR on the PCR reads. This sample has just under 650,000 distinct CDR3 sequences, with around 20% found just once. Sorted inputs of roughly 18,000 to 1,100,000 cells, with 10%, 30% or 50% RNA, yielded naive CD8 libraries. The receptor was isolated from a human donor in good health. Some libraries in this study had Jurkat cell RNA spiked in. Sequenced input: naive CD8+ T cells from blood, with Jurkat cell RNA spiked in. As for subset: FACS-sorted CD8+CD4-CCR7+CD45RA+ naive T cells.

This CDR3 reads CASSPSPGLPLYEQYF. For the CDR3, the DNA is TGTGCCAGCAGTCCATCTCCGGGACTCCCACTCTACGAGCAGTACTTC. The chain joins TRBV28 to TRBJ2-7; TRBD2 might be the D (6 bases). Trimming removed 5 bases from V and 3 bases from J, with 20 bases in between. Looked up from germline, CDR1 is MDHEN and CDR2 is SYDVKM. The CDR3 has 16 amino acids.